Below are 4 T cell receptor beta chains sequenced from a single sample in a study of siplizumab effects on memory and regulatory T cells. Assay used: immunoSEQ multiplex PCR; TCRdb lists only in-frame clones, some missing. Of around 95,000 clones listed, 91% are singletons. What was sequenced was CD4+ T cells sorted from blood. The receptors were sampled from a human donor in good health.

This clone has more than one count but fewer than ten. This chain links TRBV20-1 with TRBJ1-2; 8 bases fit TRBD1. This CDR3 region has 11 residues. Germline lookup yields CDR1 DFQATT and CDR2 SNEGSKA (reference sequence). CDR3 sequence reads: CRLQGDYGYTF. The CDR3 DNA reads as TGCAGATTACAGGGGGACTATGGCTACACCTTC.

The chain combines TRBV5-1 with TRBJ1-5, with a possible D match to TRBD1 (5 bases). The ends were cut back, 3 bases at V and 6 bases at J, with 10 bases in the middle. Germline-derived CDR1 and CDR2 are SGHRS and YFSETQ. This CDR3 comprises 13 residues. CDR3 nucleotide sequence: TGCGCCAGCAGCTCGGGGCCTGGTCAGCCCCAGCATTTT. Protein: CASSSGPGQPQHF.

CDR3 nucleotide sequence: TGTGCCAGCAGCGTAGGGGCTAGCGGGGGGAAAATGAGCACAGATACGCAGTATTTT. Amino acids: CASSVGASGGKMSTDTQYF. The rearrangement uses TRBV9 and TRBJ2-3, with TRBD2 identical over 11 bases. The CDR3 is made up of 19 amino acids. With 0 bases clipped from V and 0 bases from J, the junction kept 9 bases outside the gene matches. Germline V gives CDR1 SGDLS, CDR2 YYNGEE.

This chain joins TRBV6-4 and TRBJ2-3, with TRBD2 matching over 7 bases. V trimming: 2 bases; J trimming: 4 bases; junction bases outside the gene matches: 12. Germline CDR1 and CDR2: MRHNA and SNTAGT. The CDR3 loop spans 17 amino acids. In DNA form, the CDR3 reads TGTGCCAGCAGTGACCCCCCCAGCGGGAAAAGAGCAGATACGCAGTATTTT. Encoded protein: CASSDPPSGKRADTQYF.